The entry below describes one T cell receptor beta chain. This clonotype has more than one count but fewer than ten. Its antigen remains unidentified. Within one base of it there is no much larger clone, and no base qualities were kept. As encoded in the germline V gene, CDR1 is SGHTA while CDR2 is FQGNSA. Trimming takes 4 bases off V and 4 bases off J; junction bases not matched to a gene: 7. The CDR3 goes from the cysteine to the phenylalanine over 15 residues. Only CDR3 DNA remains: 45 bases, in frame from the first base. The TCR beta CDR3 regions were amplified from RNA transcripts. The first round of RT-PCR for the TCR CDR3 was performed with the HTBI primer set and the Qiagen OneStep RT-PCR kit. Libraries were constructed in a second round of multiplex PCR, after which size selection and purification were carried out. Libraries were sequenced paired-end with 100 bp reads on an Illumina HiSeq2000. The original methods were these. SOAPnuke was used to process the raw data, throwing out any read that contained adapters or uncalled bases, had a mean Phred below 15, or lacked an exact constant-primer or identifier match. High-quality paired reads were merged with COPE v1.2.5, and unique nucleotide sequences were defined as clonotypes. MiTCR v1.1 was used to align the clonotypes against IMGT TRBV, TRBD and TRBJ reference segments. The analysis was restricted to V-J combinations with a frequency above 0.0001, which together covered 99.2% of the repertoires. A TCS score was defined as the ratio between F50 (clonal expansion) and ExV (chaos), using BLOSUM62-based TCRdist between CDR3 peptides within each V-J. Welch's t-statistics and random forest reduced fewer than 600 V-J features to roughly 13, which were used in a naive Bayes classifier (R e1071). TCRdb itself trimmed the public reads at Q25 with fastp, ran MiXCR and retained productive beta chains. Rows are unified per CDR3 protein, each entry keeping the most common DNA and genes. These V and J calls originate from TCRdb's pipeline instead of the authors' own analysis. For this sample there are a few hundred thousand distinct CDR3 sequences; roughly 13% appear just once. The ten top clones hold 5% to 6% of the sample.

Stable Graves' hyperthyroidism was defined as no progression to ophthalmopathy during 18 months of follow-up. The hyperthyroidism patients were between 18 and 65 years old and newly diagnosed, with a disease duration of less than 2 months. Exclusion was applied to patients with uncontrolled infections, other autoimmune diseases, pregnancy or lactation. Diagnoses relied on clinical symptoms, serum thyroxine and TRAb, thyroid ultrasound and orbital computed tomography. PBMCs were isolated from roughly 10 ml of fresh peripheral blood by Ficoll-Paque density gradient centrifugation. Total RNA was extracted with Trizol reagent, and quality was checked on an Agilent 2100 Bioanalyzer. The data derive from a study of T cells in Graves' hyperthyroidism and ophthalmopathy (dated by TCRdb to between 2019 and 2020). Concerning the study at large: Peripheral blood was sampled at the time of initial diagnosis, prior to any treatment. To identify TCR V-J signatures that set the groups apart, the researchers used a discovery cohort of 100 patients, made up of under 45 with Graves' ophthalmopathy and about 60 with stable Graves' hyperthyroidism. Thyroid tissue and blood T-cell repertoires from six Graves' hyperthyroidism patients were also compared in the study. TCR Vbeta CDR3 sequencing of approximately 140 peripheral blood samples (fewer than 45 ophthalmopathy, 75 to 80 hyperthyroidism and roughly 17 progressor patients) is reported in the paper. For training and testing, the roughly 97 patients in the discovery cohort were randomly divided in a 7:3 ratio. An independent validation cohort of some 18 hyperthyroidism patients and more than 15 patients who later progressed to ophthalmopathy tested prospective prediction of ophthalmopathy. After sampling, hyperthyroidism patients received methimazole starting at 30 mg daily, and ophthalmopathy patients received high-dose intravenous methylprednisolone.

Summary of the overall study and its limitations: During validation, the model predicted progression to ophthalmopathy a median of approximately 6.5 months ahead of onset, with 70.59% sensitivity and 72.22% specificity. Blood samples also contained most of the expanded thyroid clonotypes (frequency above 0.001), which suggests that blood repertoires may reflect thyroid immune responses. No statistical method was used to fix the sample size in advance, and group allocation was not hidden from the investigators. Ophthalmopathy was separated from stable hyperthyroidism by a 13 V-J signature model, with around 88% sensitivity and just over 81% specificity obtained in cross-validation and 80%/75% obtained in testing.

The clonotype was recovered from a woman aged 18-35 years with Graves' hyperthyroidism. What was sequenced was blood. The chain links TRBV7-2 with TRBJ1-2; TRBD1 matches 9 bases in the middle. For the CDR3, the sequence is CASSSTQGARYGYTF. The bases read TGTGCCAGCAGCTCGACACAGGGGGCTCGCTATGGCTACACCTTC.